Listed below are T cell receptor beta chains from one sample, sequenced in a study of PD-1 blockade in classical Hodgkin lymphoma. Data came from immunoSEQ multiplex PCR; TCRdb stores just in-frame clones and leaves some out. The profile covers 40,000 to 65,000 clones, with roughly 80% appearing a single time and 16% taken by the ten largest. Sequencing was performed on peripheral blood mononuclear cells (PBMCs), taken at baseline. These receptors all stem from a human donor with classical Hodgkin lymphoma. Both conserved end residues are part of each CDR3. The D gene is left open where the match is weak. Clone size is stated in some rows and not others, as once, few, many or a class when expanded.

D gene: TRBD2; J gene: TRBJ2-1; V gene: TRBV6-4; clone size: NA; CDR3 DNA: TGTGCCAGCAGTTCCGGGGCGGGGGGCAATGAGCAGTTCTTC; CDR3 protein: CASSSGAGGNEQFF
D gene: NA; J gene: TRBJ1-3; V gene: TRBV7-6; clone size: once; CDR3 DNA: TGTGCCAGCAGCCCTATCACGGGGTCTGGAAACACCATATATTTT; CDR3 protein: CASSPITGSGNTIYF
D gene: NA; J gene: TRBJ1-1; V gene: TRBV12-5; clone size: few; CDR3 DNA: TGTGCTAGTGGTTCCGTTAAGGAAGCTTTCTTT; CDR3 protein: CASGSVKEAFF
D gene: NA; J gene: TRBJ1-3; V gene: TRBV6-6; clone size: NA; CDR3 DNA: TGTGCCAGCAGTCACAGGGCTCGCTCTGGAAACACCATATATTTT; CDR3 protein: CASSHRARSGNTIYF
D gene: TRBD1; J gene: TRBJ2-3; V gene: TRBV18; clone size: NA; CDR3 DNA: TGTGCCAGCTCAACAGGGGGATTCACAGATACGCAGTATTTT; CDR3 protein: CASSTGGFTDTQYF
D gene: NA; J gene: TRBJ2-7; V gene: TRBV7-9; clone size: NA; CDR3 DNA: TGTGCCAGCAGCACACAGGTCCCCTACTACGAGCAGTACTTC; CDR3 protein: CASSTQVPYYEQYF
D gene: NA; J gene: TRBJ2-5; V gene: TRBV5-1; clone size: NA; CDR3 DNA: TGCGCCAGCAGCTTGCAGCAGCGGGACATTGGCGAGACCCAGTACTTC; CDR3 protein: CASSLQQRDIGETQYF
D gene: TRBD2; J gene: TRBJ2-4; V gene: TRBV7-2; clone size: NA; CDR3 DNA: TGTGCCAGCAGCTCTCGGACTAGCGGGAGATTTTGGGAAAACATTCAGTACTTC; CDR3 protein: CASSSRTSGRFWENIQYF
D gene: NA; J gene: TRBJ2-2; V gene: TRBV11-2; clone size: NA; CDR3 DNA: TGTGCCAGCAGCTTAGTCGCGGCGGGGTCGAACACCGGGGAGCTGTTTTTT; CDR3 protein: CASSLVAAGSNTGELFF
D gene: TRBD2; J gene: TRBJ2-1; V gene: TRBV9; clone size: NA; CDR3 DNA: TGTGCCAGCAGCGGGACTAGCGGGAGATTTTACAATGAGCAGTTCTTC; CDR3 protein: CASSGTSGRFYNEQFF
D gene: NA; J gene: TRBJ2-1; V gene: TRBV27; clone size: once; CDR3 DNA: TGTGCCAGCAGTTTACTGGGAGATCAGAGGGACTACAATGAGCAGTTCTTC; CDR3 protein: CASSLLGDQRDYNEQFF
D gene: NA; J gene: TRBJ2-7; V gene: TRBV6-5; clone size: NA; CDR3 DNA: TGTGCCAGCAGTTACCGCGACAGCTCCTACGAGCAGTACTTC; CDR3 protein: CASSYRDSSYEQYF
D gene: NA; J gene: TRBJ1-4; V gene: TRBV19; clone size: NA; CDR3 DNA: TGTGCCAGTAGTACTGACAGAGGAGGGTCTAATGAAAAACTGTTTTTT; CDR3 protein: CASSTDRGGSNEKLFF
D gene: NA; J gene: TRBJ2-7; V gene: TRBV11-1; clone size: few; CDR3 DNA: TGTGCCAGCAGCGACGGCCTGATCTACGAGCAGTACTTC; CDR3 protein: CASSDGLIYEQYF
D gene: NA; J gene: TRBJ2-1; V gene: TRBV9; clone size: NA; CDR3 DNA: TGTGCCAGCAGCCCCCGAGAGGGGGTCAGGAATGAGCAGTTCTTC; CDR3 protein: CASSPREGVRNEQFF
D gene: NA; J gene: TRBJ2-2; V gene: TRBV4-3; clone size: NA; CDR3 DNA: TGCGCCAGCACGGACAGCTTTACCGGGGAGCTGTTTTTT; CDR3 protein: CASTDSFTGELFF
D gene: NA; J gene: TRBJ1-2; V gene: TRBV11-2; clone size: NA; CDR3 DNA: TGTGCCAGCAGCTCTCGGGACACAGCTAACTATGGCTACACCTTC; CDR3 protein: CASSSRDTANYGYTF
D gene: NA; J gene: TRBJ1-1; V gene: TRBV18; clone size: once; CDR3 DNA: TGTGCCAGCTCACCCTTGGAACGGGGAAACACTGAAGCTTTCTTT; CDR3 protein: CASSPLERGNTEAFF
D gene: TRBD2; J gene: TRBJ2-4; V gene: TRBV5-1; clone size: NA; CDR3 DNA: TGCGCCAGCAGCTTGGGTGCGGGAGCAAACATTCAGTACTTC; CDR3 protein: CASSLGAGANIQYF
D gene: TRBD1; J gene: TRBJ2-4; V gene: TRBV10-3; clone size: NA; CDR3 DNA: TGTGCCATCAGTGAGCGACAGGGCCCTGAAAACATTCAGTACTTC; CDR3 protein: CAISERQGPENIQYF
D gene: NA; J gene: TRBJ2-7; V gene: TRBV12-5; clone size: NA; CDR3 DNA: TGTGCTAGTGGTTTGAGGGCCGGGGTCGAGCAGTACTTC; CDR3 protein: CASGLRAGVEQYF
D gene: NA; J gene: TRBJ1-5; V gene: TRBV7-8; clone size: NA; CDR3 DNA: TGTGCCAGCAGCTTAGAGTACGTCTATAGCAATCAGCCCCAGCATTTT; CDR3 protein: CASSLEYVYSNQPQHF
D gene: NA; J gene: TRBJ2-2; V gene: TRBV6-6; clone size: once; CDR3 DNA: TGTGCCAGCAGTTACGTGGGGGCCGGGGAGCTGTTTTTT; CDR3 protein: CASSYVGAGELFF
D gene: TRBD2; J gene: TRBJ2-1; V gene: TRBV7-3; clone size: NA; CDR3 DNA: TGTGCCAGCAGCCCCCGTCTAGCGGGAGGAAATGAGCAGTTCTTC; CDR3 protein: CASSPRLAGGNEQFF
D gene: NA; J gene: TRBJ2-7; V gene: TRBV11-3; clone size: NA; CDR3 DNA: TGTGCCAGCAGACAGCCCGGGCCCCCTGTTCTGTACTTC; CDR3 protein: CASRQPGPPVLYF
D gene: TRBD2; J gene: TRBJ2-7; V gene: TRBV19; clone size: NA; CDR3 DNA: TGTGCCAGTAGCCTCAGGAGCGGGAGCCCCTACGAGCAGTACTTC; CDR3 protein: CASSLRSGSPYEQYF
D gene: NA; J gene: TRBJ1-2; V gene: TRBV10-3; clone size: NA; CDR3 DNA: TGTGCCATCAGTGCCGGGGATCCCCTCATCAGCGGCTACACCTTC; CDR3 protein: CAISAGDPLISGYTF
D gene: TRBD2; J gene: TRBJ2-1; V gene: TRBV6-4; clone size: NA; CDR3 DNA: TGTGCCAGCAGTGACTCCTCCTATTGGGAGGGGAATGAGCAGTTCTTC; CDR3 protein: CASSDSSYWEGNEQFF
D gene: TRBD1; J gene: TRBJ2-5; V gene: TRBV29-1; clone size: NA; CDR3 DNA: TGCAGCGTGACGGGACAGTGGCAAGGGACCCAGTACTTC; CDR3 protein: CSVTGQWQGTQYF
D gene: NA; J gene: TRBJ2-1; V gene: TRBV5-6; clone size: NA; CDR3 DNA: TGTGCCAGCAGCTGGAAGAATCTCAATGAGCAGTTCTTC; CDR3 protein: CASSWKNLNEQFF
D gene: NA; J gene: TRBJ1-3; V gene: TRBV19; clone size: NA; CDR3 DNA: TGTGCCAGTAGTATGGCGCAGTCTTCGGGAAACACCATATATTTT; CDR3 protein: CASSMAQSSGNTIYF
D gene: NA; J gene: TRBJ1-5; V gene: TRBV15; clone size: NA; CDR3 DNA: TGTGCCACCAGCAGAGTCAGGAGTTTTAGCAATCAGCCCCAGCATTTT; CDR3 protein: CATSRVRSFSNQPQHF
D gene: NA; J gene: TRBJ2-1; V gene: TRBV5-6; clone size: NA; CDR3 DNA: TGTGCCAGCACCAACCACAATGAGCAGTTCTTC; CDR3 protein: CASTNHNEQFF
D gene: NA; J gene: TRBJ2-3; V gene: TRBV7-9; clone size: NA; CDR3 DNA: TGTGCCAGCAGCCCGAAATGGGCAGATACGCAGTATTTT; CDR3 protein: CASSPKWADTQYF
D gene: TRBD2; J gene: TRBJ2-3; V gene: TRBV19; clone size: NA; CDR3 DNA: TGTGCCAGTAGTATCACTAGCGCCCGCACAGATACGCAGTATTTT; CDR3 protein: CASSITSARTDTQYF
D gene: TRBD2; J gene: TRBJ2-1; V gene: TRBV15; clone size: NA; CDR3 DNA: TGTGCCACCAGCGCCGGGACTAGCGACTACAATGAGCAGTTCTTC; CDR3 protein: CATSAGTSDYNEQFF
D gene: TRBD1; J gene: TRBJ2-2; V gene: TRBV11-3; clone size: NA; CDR3 DNA: TGTGCCAGCAGCTTTGCCTGGGACAGCACCGGGGAGCTGTTTTTT; CDR3 protein: CASSFAWDSTGELFF
D gene: NA; J gene: TRBJ2-1; V gene: TRBV5-1; clone size: NA; CDR3 DNA: TGCGCCAGCAGCTCCCTAGGCGGCAATGAGCAGTTCTTC; CDR3 protein: CASSSLGGNEQFF
D gene: TRBD1; J gene: TRBJ1-5; V gene: TRBV18; clone size: NA; CDR3 DNA: TGTGCCAGCTCATCACGACAGGGGGATGGCAATCAGCCCCAGCATTTT; CDR3 protein: CASSSRQGDGNQPQHF